This T cell receptor beta chain was captured by sequencing in a study of T-cell reconstitution after alpha-beta-depleted transplantation in children. V was pared by 0 bases and J by 6 bases, with 13 bases between. Germline V gene data show CDR1 as LNHNV and CDR2 as YYDKDF (reference sequence). There are 15 residues in the CDR3. The library targeted TCRbeta and was prepared with unique molecular identifiers. TCRdb re-analysed the PCR reads in MiXCR, keeping a single row per CDR3 protein. The data contain approximately 270,000 distinct CDR3 sequences, about a tenth of them singletons. Source: PBMCs from the stem cell graft donor, taken from the stem cell graft. The receptor comes from a human donor who donated a stem cell graft to a child with SCID. This chain uses TRBV15 with TRBJ2-3; perhaps TRBD2 as D (7 bases). CDR3 sequence: CATSRDRGASDTQYF. CDR3 in DNA: TGTGCCACCAGCAGAGATCGGGGGGCTTCGGATACGCAGTATTTT.